This TCR beta chain was identified during a study of blood T cell repertoires in COVID-19. In the study overall: Acute and convalescent COVID-19 samples came from the United States, Italy and Spain. In each case, the material was cDNA or gDNA derived from T cells, B-cell-depleted T cells, or PBMCs.

V lost 4 bases, J lost 7 bases, and 17 bases stayed unmatched. In germline, CDR1 is LNHNV, CDR2 YYDKDF (reference sequence). This CDR3 spans 17 amino acids. As processed by the authors: Counts of nucleated cells, estimated from reference gene primer amplification, were obtained. Profiled with immunoSEQ multiplex PCR; TCRdb holds only in-frame clones, not every one. The V and J calls and clone size were taken over from that table, and D and trimming were inferred from the DNA. This table has about 180,000 clones, 75% to 80% appearing once. The sample consisted of peripheral blood. J is TRBJ2-3 and V is TRBV15; TRBD1 agrees at 7 bases. The sequence derives from a woman between 70 and 85 years old with acute or convalescent COVID-19. CDR3 sequence reads: CATSTFSGQSSVNTQYF. The CDR3, as DNA: TGTGCCACCAGCACCTTCTCGGGACAGAGTTCAGTGAATACGCAGTATTTT.